This is a list of T cell receptor beta chains from one sample in a study of Graves' ophthalmopathy and Graves' hyperthyroidism. TCRdb ran MiXCR on the multiplex PCR reads and lists one entry per CDR3 protein. The sample yields about 160,000 distinct CDR3 sequences, 30% to 45% seen once. Sequenced input: peripheral blood. Receptors originate from a woman aged 40 to 55 with Graves' ophthalmopathy. CDR3s include the opening cysteine and the closing phenylalanine or tryptophan. Each record gives: J gene, clone size, V gene, D gene, CDR3 DNA, CDR3 protein. D genes are given only for firm matches. Some rows mark clone size as missing; the rest say once, few, many or name a class of expanded clone.

j_gene: TRBJ2-5
abundance: many
v_gene: TRBV27
d_gene: TRBD2
CDR3nt: TGTGCCAGCACCGTACGTGGGACTAGCGGGGGAGTACAGACCCAGTACTTC
CDR3aa: CASTVRGTSGGVQTQYF

j_gene: TRBJ1-5
abundance: many
v_gene: TRBV28
d_gene: NA
CDR3nt: TGTGCCAGCAGTTTTGGGGGCTTCGGTCAGCCCCAGCATTTT
CDR3aa: CASSFGGFGQPQHF

j_gene: TRBJ2-7
abundance: many
v_gene: TRBV6-2/TRBV6-3
d_gene: TRBD2
CDR3nt: TGTGCCAGCAGAGAACCGGGACTAGCGTACTACGAGCAGTACTTC
CDR3aa: CASREPGLAYYEQYF

j_gene: TRBJ2-5
abundance: NA
v_gene: TRBV27
d_gene: TRBD2
CDR3nt: TGTGCCAGCAGTGCCCGGACTAGCGGAACCAAAGAGACCCAGTACTTC
CDR3aa: CASSARTSGTKETQYF

j_gene: TRBJ2-7
abundance: NA
v_gene: TRBV6-5
d_gene: TRBD2
CDR3nt: TGTGCCAGCAGTTACGGGAGGGCCGGCTACGAGCAGTACTTC
CDR3aa: CASSYGRAGYEQYF

j_gene: TRBJ2-7
abundance: many
v_gene: TRBV6-5
d_gene: NA
CDR3nt: TGTGCCAGCAGTTACTCGGTAAATTTGGTGGGGAGCAACGAGCAGTACTTC
CDR3aa: CASSYSVNLVGSNEQYF

j_gene: TRBJ2-2
abundance: many
v_gene: TRBV7-2
d_gene: NA
CDR3nt: TGTGCCAGCACCCTAACCGTCACCGGGGAGCTGTTTTTT
CDR3aa: CASTLTVTGELFF

j_gene: TRBJ1-2
abundance: many
v_gene: TRBV19
d_gene: NA
CDR3nt: TGTGCCACCGGGGCCTATGGCTACACCTTC
CDR3aa: CATGAYGYTF

j_gene: TRBJ2-5
abundance: NA
v_gene: TRBV27
d_gene: NA
CDR3nt: TGTGCCAGCAGTTTATGGGCGGGGCCCGGGGAGACCCAGTACTTC
CDR3aa: CASSLWAGPGETQYF

j_gene: TRBJ2-2
abundance: many
v_gene: TRBV4-3
d_gene: TRBD1
CDR3nt: TGCGCCAGCAGCCAAGACCGGGACAGGGGTACCGGGGAGCTGTTTTTT
CDR3aa: CASSQDRDRGTGELFF

j_gene: TRBJ1-2
abundance: NA
v_gene: TRBV11-2
d_gene: NA
CDR3nt: TGTGCCAGCAGCCCACTAGGCAGGCGGGATAACTATGGCTACACCTTC
CDR3aa: CASSPLGRRDNYGYTF

j_gene: TRBJ2-7
abundance: NA
v_gene: TRBV15
d_gene: TRBD2
CDR3nt: TGTGCCACCAGCAGAACTAGCGGGGGAGCCTACGAGCAGTACTTC
CDR3aa: CATSRTSGGAYEQYF

j_gene: TRBJ2-7
abundance: many
v_gene: TRBV6-5
d_gene: NA
CDR3nt: TGTGCCAGCAGTTACTCCCGACAGGGGAGGGCCTACGAGCAGTACTTC
CDR3aa: CASSYSRQGRAYEQYF

j_gene: TRBJ2-5
abundance: many
v_gene: TRBV6-2/TRBV6-3
d_gene: NA
CDR3nt: TGTGCCAGCAGGTGGGGGGCAGAGGGAGAGACCCAGTACTTC
CDR3aa: CASRWGAEGETQYF

j_gene: TRBJ1-2
abundance: many
v_gene: TRBV28
d_gene: NA
CDR3nt: TGTGCCAGCACCCCCCGGGCCCTAGGTTATGGCTACACCTTC
CDR3aa: CASTPRALGYGYTF

j_gene: TRBJ2-2
abundance: NA
v_gene: TRBV12-3/TRBV12-4
d_gene: NA
CDR3nt: TGTGCCAGCAGTTTCGCGCAAGTCGTCACCGGGGAGCTGTTTTTT
CDR3aa: CASSFAQVVTGELFF

j_gene: TRBJ1-1
abundance: few
v_gene: TRBV27
d_gene: NA
CDR3nt: TGTGCCAGCAGTTCGGCCATAGGGGCTGAAGCTTTCTTT
CDR3aa: CASSSAIGAEAFF

j_gene: TRBJ2-7
abundance: NA
v_gene: TRBV7-2
d_gene: TRBD2
CDR3nt: TGTGCCAGCAGCCCGGGACTAGCGGGAGAGGGTGAGCAGTACTTC
CDR3aa: CASSPGLAGEGEQYF

j_gene: TRBJ2-5
abundance: many
v_gene: TRBV2
d_gene: NA
CDR3nt: TGTGCCAGCAGGGCCGAAGCGGGCGGCGAGACCCAGTACTTC
CDR3aa: CASRAEAGGETQYF

j_gene: TRBJ2-2
abundance: many
v_gene: TRBV12-3/TRBV12-4
d_gene: NA
CDR3nt: TGTGCCAGCAGTCCCGGTCTTATCACCGGGGAGCTGTTTTTT
CDR3aa: CASSPGLITGELFF

j_gene: TRBJ2-5
abundance: many
v_gene: TRBV20-1
d_gene: TRBD2
CDR3nt: TGCAGTGCTAGCAGCGGGGGGGCTTTTGAGACCCAGTACTTC
CDR3aa: CSASSGGAFETQYF

j_gene: TRBJ1-1
abundance: NA
v_gene: TRBV28
d_gene: TRBD1
CDR3nt: TGTGCCAGCAGAACCCAGGGACAGAGGGCCGCTGAAGCTTTCTTT
CDR3aa: CASRTQGQRAAEAFF

j_gene: TRBJ2-7
abundance: NA
v_gene: TRBV19
d_gene: TRBD1
CDR3nt: TGTGCCAGTAGTCCGAACCGGGACAGCTCCTACGAGCAGTACTTC
CDR3aa: CASSPNRDSSYEQYF

j_gene: TRBJ2-7
abundance: many
v_gene: TRBV6-2/TRBV6-3
d_gene: TRBD1
CDR3nt: TGTGCCAGCAGTTACCCCGGGAAGGGGGCACCCTCCTACGAGCAGTACTTC
CDR3aa: CASSYPGKGAPSYEQYF

j_gene: TRBJ2-7
abundance: many
v_gene: TRBV7-8
d_gene: NA
CDR3nt: TGTGCCAGCAGCTTAGTCAAAGGGTCGTACGAGCAGTACTTC
CDR3aa: CASSLVKGSYEQYF

j_gene: TRBJ1-2
abundance: NA
v_gene: TRBV4-1
d_gene: NA
CDR3nt: TGCGCCAGCAGCCAAGAATGGGGTGGCTACACCTTC
CDR3aa: CASSQEWGGYTF